Sequencing of this T cell receptor (beta chain) was carried out in a study of blood T cell repertoires in COVID-19. The wider study: Acute-phase and convalescent COVID-19 samples originated in the United States, Italy and Spain. From T cells, B-cell-depleted T cells, or PBMCs came the material, which was cDNA or gDNA.

Sequencing used immunoSEQ multiplex PCR; TCRdb keeps in-frame clones, though not all of them. Of some 79,000 clones listed, 80% to 90% are singletons. CDR1 MNHNY and CDR2 SVGAGI come from the germline V gene (reference sequence). V lost 6 bases and J 5 bases, leaving 16 bases between the germline ends. This CDR3 has 15 amino acids. This TCR was sampled from a man between 70 and 80 years old with active or convalescent COVID-19. The sample consisted of peripheral blood. The chain recombines TRBV6-6 with TRBJ1-4; D is possibly TRBD1 (6 bases). The CDR3 spells CASRPGQSPNEKLFF. Written as DNA, the CDR3 is TGTGCCAGCAGACCCGGACAGTCTCCGAATGAAAAACTGTTTTTT.